The following is a T cell receptor (beta chain) sequence with its context. Its antigen remains unknown. This sample is drawn from a study of blood T cells in healthy people across ages. General study points: With donor CMV status unknown, expanded clonotype changes were possibly confounded. A greater number of naive CD4+ cells and higher diversity distinguished long-lived donors from aged donors.

A second PCR of roughly 7 to 11 cycles used a sample-barcoded 5' primer and a J-beta primer mix. TCRdb used MiXCR to reprocess the 5' RACE reads, holding one entry per CDR3 protein. The profile shows 1.8 million or so distinct CDR3 sequences, about two fifths of them singletons. V was shortened by 0 bases and J by 1 base, with 6 bases between the two germline ends. Germline CDR1 MGHRA, CDR2 YSYEKL. The CDR3 consists of 14 residues. The V call is TRBV4-1, the J call TRBJ1-2, with D uncertain. What was sequenced was blood. The sequence was obtained from a human donor in good health. CDR3 nucleotides: TGCGCCAGCAGCCAAGAATCAGATAACTATGGCTACACCTTC. Translating gives CASSQESDNYGYTF.